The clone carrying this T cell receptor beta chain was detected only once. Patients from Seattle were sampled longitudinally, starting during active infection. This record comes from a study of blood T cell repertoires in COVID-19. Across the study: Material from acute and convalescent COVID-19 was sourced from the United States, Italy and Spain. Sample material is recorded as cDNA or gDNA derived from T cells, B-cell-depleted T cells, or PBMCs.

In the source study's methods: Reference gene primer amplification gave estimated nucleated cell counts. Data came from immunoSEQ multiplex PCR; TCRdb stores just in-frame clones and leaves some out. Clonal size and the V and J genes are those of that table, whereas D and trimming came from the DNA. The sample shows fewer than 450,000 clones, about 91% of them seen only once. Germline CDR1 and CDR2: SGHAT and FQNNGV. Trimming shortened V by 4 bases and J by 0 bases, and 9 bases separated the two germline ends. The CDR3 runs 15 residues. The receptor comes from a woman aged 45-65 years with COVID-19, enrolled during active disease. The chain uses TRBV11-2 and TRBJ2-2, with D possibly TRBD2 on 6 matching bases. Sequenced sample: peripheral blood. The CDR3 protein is CASSWGLSNTGELFF. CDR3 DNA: TGTGCCAGCAGCTGGGGACTGTCGAACACCGGGGAGCTGTTTTTT.